This TCR beta chain was recovered during a study of technical replicates of blood from a handful of donors. The assay was immunoSEQ multiplex PCR, and TCRdb's table has in-frame clones only and misses some. The sample consists of 91,000 or so clones, 95% of them appearing once. V shed 2 bases, J shed 4 bases, and the junction held 4 bases outside the gene matches. CDR3 size: 15 residues. CDR1 and CDR2 from the germline V gene are MNHNS and SASEGT. The J gene is TRBJ2-1, the V gene TRBV6-1, with TRBD1 identical over 8 bases. Sequenced: T cells isolated from PBMCs. This sequence was found in a human donor in good health. In nucleotides, the CDR3 is TGTGCCAGCAGTGAACAGGGACAGGTGTACAATGAGCAGTTCTTC. Translated: CASSEQGQVYNEQFF.